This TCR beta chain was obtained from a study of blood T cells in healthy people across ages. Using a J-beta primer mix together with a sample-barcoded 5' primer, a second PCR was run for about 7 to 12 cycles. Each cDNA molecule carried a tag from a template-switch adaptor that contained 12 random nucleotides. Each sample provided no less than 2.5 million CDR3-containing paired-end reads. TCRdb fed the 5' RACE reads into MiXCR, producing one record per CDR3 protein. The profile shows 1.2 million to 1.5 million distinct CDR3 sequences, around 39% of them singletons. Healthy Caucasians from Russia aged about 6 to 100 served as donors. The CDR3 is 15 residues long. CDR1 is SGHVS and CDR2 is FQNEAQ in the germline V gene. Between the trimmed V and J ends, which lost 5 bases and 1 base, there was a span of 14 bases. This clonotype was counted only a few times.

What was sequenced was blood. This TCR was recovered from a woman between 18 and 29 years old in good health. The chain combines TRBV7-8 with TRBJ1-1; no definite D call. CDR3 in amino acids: CASSVASRGNTEAFF. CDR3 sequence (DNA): TGTGCCAGCAGCGTCGCCAGCCGAGGGAACACTGAAGCTTTCTTT.